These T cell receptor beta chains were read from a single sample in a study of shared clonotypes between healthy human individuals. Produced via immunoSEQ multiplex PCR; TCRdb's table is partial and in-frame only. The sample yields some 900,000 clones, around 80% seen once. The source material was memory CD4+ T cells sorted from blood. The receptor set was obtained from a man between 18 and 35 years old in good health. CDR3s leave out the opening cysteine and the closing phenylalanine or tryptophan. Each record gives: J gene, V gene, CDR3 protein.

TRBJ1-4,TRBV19,ASSLRDRVATNEKLF
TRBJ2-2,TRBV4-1,ASAGAGELF
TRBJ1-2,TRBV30,AWRQGEDYGYT
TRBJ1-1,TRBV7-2,ASSLALGTGNAF
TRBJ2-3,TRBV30,AWEEADTQY
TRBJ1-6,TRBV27,ASRTGTPNSPLH
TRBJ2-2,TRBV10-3,AISPNTGELF
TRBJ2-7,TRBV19,ASSPQSGGRGQGPTSSSR
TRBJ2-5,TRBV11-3,ASSLEARGRGETQY
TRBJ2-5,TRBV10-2,ASSDYDFGWEQY
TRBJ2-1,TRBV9,ASSVGRERNNEQF
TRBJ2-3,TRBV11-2,ASSLEGTGLTDTQY
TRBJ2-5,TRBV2,ASSVVQQETQY
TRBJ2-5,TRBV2,ASGRRRETQY
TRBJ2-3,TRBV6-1,ASSLRGGSTDTQY
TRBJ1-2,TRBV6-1,ASSVSRQGQGYGYT
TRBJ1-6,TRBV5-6,ASSLVGSLYNSPLH
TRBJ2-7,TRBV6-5,ASRSLQGKQY
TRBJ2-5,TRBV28,ANSAGGRGETQY
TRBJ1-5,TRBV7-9,ASSFDNQPQH
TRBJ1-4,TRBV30,AWSVRVGEKLF
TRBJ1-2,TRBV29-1,SSWGTGDGYT
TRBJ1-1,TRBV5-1,ASRQLNTEAF
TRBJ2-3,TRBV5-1,ASSLGAPASTDTQY
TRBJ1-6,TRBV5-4,ASTQGGNLDSPLH
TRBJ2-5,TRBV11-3,ASSLSTGPQKTQY
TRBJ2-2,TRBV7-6,ASSLRGQGSAGELF
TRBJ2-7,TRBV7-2,ASSFGQGAREQY
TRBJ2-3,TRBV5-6,ASSLDLGATDTQY